The rows below give T cell receptor beta chains drawn from one sample of a study of blood T cell repertoires in COVID-19. The repertoire was sequenced with immunoSEQ multiplex PCR; TCRdb's copy has only in-frame clones and lacks some. In the table there are 250,000 or so clones, around nine tenths of which are singletons. The material sequenced was PBMCs or T cells enriched from blood (not recorded which). The receptors shown here come from a woman between 45 and 60 years old who had recovered from COVID-19. Both conserved end residues are trimmed from each CDR3.

V	length	J	CDR3
TRBV7-2	13	TRBJ2-3	ASSPSRDRQDTQY
TRBV21-1	11	TRBJ2-1	ARRLISYNEQF
TRBV5-1	15	TRBJ2-2	ASSRTSGIGNTGELF
TRBV28	14	TRBJ2-1	ASSLASGTRRGEQF
TRBV2	13	TRBJ1-2	ASRVSDRDDYGYT
TRBV5-1	14	TRBJ2-1	ASSRGLAGGYNEQF
TRBV20-1	14	TRBJ2-1	SASPLGTRFYNEQF
TRBV3-1/TRBV3-2	14	TRBJ1-6	ASRPSRTGMNSPLH
TRBV28	13	TRBJ1-6	ASRAGTGGLGPLH
TRBV30	11	TRBJ1-2	AWTRTENYGYT
TRBV19	13	TRBJ1-5	ASSTADRDNQPQH
TRBV5-5	12	TRBJ2-6	ASSRDSGANVLT
TRBV28	11	TRBJ1-4	ASNDRVLEKLF
TRBV7-2	11	TRBJ2-1	ASSLAPYNEQF
TRBV27	13	TRBJ1-4	ASSSTTGVVGKLF
TRBV2	13	TRBJ1-5	ASRYSGSWAQPQH
TRBV18	13	TRBJ2-7	ASSAKQGISYEQY
TRBV30	13	TRBJ1-6	AWSVYADSNSPLH
TRBV13	12	TRBJ1-1	ASSLAAVWDRPF
TRBV5-1	15	TRBJ1-4	ASSPRDRGSHNEKLF
TRBV15	15	TRBJ1-5	ATSKNRVGRSNQPQH
TRBV29-1	14	TRBJ2-1	SVGGTSGRTYNEQF
TRBV2	9	TRBJ1-5	ASSDSQPQH
TRBV4-2	13	TRBJ2-1	ASSQASGGNNEQF